This T cell receptor beta chain was identified in a study of T cell changes during pregnancy in multiple sclerosis. Using immunoSEQ multiplex PCR, the repertoire was profiled, and TCRdb retains in-frame clones only, with some absent. The sample has some 67,000 clones, approximately 91% seen once. Germline V gives CDR1 LNHDA, CDR2 SQIVND (reference sequence). CDR3 length equals 15 residues. Trimming took 3 bases from V and 5 from J; bases not matched to a gene: 5. The sequence was obtained from a female donor with multiple sclerosis, enrolled in a pregnancy study. The input for sequencing was peripheral blood, taken in the first trimester of pregnancy. The chain combines TRBV19 with TRBJ1-4; 8 nucleotides match TRBD1. For the CDR3, the DNA is TGTGCCAGTAGTATTGTGGGGACAGGCAATGAAAAACTGTTTTTT. Amino acids: CASSIVGTGNEKLFF. The variable domain in full, completed from reference TRBV19 and TRBJ1-4, reads DGGITQSPKYLFRKEGQNVTLSCEQNLNHDAMYWYRQDPGQGLRLIYYSQIVNDFQKGDIAEGYSVSREKKESFPLTVTSAQKNPTAFYLCASSIVGTGNEKLFFGSGTQLSVL.